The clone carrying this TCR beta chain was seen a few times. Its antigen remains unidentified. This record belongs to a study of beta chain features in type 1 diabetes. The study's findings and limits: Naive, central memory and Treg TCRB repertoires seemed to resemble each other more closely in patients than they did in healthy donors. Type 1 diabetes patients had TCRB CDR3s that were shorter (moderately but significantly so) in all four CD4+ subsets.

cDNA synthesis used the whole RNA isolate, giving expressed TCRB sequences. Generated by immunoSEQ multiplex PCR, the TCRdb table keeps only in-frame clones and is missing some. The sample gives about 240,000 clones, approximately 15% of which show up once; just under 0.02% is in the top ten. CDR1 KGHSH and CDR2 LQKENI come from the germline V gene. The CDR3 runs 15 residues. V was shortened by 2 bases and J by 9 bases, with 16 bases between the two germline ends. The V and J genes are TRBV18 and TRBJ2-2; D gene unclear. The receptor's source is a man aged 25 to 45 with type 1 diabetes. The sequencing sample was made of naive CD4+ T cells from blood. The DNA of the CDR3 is TGTGCCAGCTCACCAATGGGCCAGGCCAACCGGGAGCTGTTTTTT. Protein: CASSPMGQANRELFF.